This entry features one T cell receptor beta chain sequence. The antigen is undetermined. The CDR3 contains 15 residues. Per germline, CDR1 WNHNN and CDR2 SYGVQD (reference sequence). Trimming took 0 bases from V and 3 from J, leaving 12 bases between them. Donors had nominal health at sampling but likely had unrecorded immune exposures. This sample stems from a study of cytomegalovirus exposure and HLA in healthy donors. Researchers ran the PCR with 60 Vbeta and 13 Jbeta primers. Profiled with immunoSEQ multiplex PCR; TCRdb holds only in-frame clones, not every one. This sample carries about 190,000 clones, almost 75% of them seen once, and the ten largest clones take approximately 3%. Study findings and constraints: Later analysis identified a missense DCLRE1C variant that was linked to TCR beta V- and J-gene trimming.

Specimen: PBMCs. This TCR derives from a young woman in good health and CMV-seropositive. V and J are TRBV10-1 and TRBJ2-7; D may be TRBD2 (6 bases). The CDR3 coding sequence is TGCGCCAGCAGTGAGTCGGCGGGGCGCATCTACGAGCAGTACTTC. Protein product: CASSESAGRIYEQYF.